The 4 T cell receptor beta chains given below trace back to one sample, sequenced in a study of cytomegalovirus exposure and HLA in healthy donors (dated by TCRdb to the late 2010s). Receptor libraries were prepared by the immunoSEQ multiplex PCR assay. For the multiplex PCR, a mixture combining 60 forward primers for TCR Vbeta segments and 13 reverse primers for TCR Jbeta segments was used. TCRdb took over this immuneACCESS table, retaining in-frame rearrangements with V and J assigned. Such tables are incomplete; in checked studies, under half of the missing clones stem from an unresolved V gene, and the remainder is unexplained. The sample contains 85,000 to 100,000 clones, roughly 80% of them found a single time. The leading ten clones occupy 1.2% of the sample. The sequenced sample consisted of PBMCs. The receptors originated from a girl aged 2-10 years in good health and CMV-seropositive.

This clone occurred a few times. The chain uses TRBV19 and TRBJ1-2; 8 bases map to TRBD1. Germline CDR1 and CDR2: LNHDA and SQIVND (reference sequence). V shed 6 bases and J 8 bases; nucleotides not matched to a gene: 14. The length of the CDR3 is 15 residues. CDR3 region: CASRGDPRTGNGYTF. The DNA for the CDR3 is TGTGCCAGTAGAGGGGACCCAAGGACAGGGAACGGCTACACCTTC.

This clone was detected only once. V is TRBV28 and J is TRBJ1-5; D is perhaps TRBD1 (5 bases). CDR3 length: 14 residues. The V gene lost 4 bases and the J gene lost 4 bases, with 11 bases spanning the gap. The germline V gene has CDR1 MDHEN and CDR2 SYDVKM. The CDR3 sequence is CASSWEQENQPQHF. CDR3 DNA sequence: TGTGCCAGCAGTTGGGAACAGGAGAATCAGCCCCAGCATTTT. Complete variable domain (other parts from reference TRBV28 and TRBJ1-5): DVKVTQSSRYLVKRTGEKVFLECVQDMDHENMFWYRQDPGLGLRLIYFSYDVKMKEKGDIPEGYSVSREKKERFSLILESASTNQTSMYLCASSWEQENQPQHFGDGTRLSIL.

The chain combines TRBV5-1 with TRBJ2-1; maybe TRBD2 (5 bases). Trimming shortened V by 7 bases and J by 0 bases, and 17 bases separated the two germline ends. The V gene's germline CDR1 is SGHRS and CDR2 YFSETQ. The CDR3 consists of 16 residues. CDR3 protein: CASAAGLGSSYNEQFF. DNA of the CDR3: TGCGCCAGCGCCGCTGGCCTGGGGAGCTCCTACAATGAGCAGTTCTTC.

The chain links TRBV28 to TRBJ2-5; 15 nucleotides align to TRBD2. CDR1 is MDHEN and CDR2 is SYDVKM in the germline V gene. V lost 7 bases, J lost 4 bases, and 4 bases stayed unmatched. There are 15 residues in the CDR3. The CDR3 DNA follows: TGTGCCAGCACCCTGGGACTAGCGGGAGGAGAGACCCAGTACTTC. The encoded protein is CASTLGLAGGETQYF.